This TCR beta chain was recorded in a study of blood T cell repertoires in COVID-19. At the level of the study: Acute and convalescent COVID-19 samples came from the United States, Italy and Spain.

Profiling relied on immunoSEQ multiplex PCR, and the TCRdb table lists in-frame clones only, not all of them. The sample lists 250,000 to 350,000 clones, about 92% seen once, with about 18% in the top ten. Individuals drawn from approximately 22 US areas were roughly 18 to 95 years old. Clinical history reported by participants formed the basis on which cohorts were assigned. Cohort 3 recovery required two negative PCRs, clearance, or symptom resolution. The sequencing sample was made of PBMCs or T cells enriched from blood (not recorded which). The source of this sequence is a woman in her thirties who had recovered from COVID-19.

The CDR3 protein is CASSLVPPQVYEQYF. In nucleotides, the CDR3 is TGTGCCAGCAGTTTAGTCCCACCCCAGGTCTACGAGCAGTACTTC. The rearrangement joins TRBV27 to TRBJ2-7, with D hard to call. The V gene's germline CDR1 is MNHEY and CDR2 SMNVEV (reference sequence). The V end lost 2 bases, the J end lost 3 bases, and 14 bases lay between the germline ends. This CDR3 region has 15 residues.